The clone carrying this T cell receptor (beta chain) was recorded once. This sample stems from a study of blood T cell repertoires in COVID-19. Profiled with immunoSEQ multiplex PCR; TCRdb holds only in-frame clones, not every one. The repertoire holds under 90,000 clones, with roughly 80% as singletons. The CDR3 length is 14 residues. The germline V gene encodes CDR1 SGHRS and CDR2 YFSETQ. V was clipped by 7 bases and J by 2 bases; unmatched bases: 8. The V and J genes are TRBV5-1 and TRBJ1-2, with 7 nucleotides matching TRBD1. Sequencing input: peripheral blood. The origin of this receptor is a woman older than 75 with active or convalescent COVID-19. The CDR3 loop reads CASAPTGTNYGYTF. The CDR3 DNA is TGCGCCAGCGCGCCGACAGGGACGAACTATGGCTACACCTTC.